One sample yielded the 7 T cell receptor beta chains listed below, sequenced in a study of cytomegalovirus exposure and HLA in healthy donors. PCR primers comprised 60 Vbeta and 13 Jbeta primers. This table comes from immunoSEQ multiplex PCR, and its TCRdb copy is limited to in-frame clones, with some not included. The table for this sample gives 130,000 or so clones. Sequencing was performed on PBMCs. The source is a woman in her fifties or sixties in good health and CMV-seronegative.

The chain uses TRBV6-1 and TRBJ2-7, with D possibly being TRBD1 (5 bases). The germline V gene encodes CDR1 MNHNS and CDR2 SASEGT. V lost 6 bases and J lost 0, with 12 bases in between. This CDR3 has 14 amino acids. The CDR3 DNA sequence: TGTGCCAGCAGAGGGGTCATTAGCTCCTACGAGCAGTACTTC. This encodes CASRGVISSYEQYF.

The CDR3: CASRPSYFSYNEQFF. CDR3 nucleotide sequence: TGCGCCAGCAGACCGTCCTACTTCTCCTACAATGAGCAGTTCTTC. The chain has TRBV5-1 and TRBJ2-1, with unresolved D. In germline, CDR1 is SGHRS, CDR2 YFSETQ. This CDR3 contains 15 residues. V lost 5 bases, J lost 0 bases, and 12 bases lay in between.

This chain links TRBV28 with TRBJ2-2; 10 nucleotides line up with TRBD1. V gave up 5 bases and J gave up 3 bases; unmatched junction bases: 3. Germline V gene lookup returns CDR1 MDHEN and CDR2 SYDVKM. The CDR3 consists of 15 residues. This CDR3 is CASSTTGGYTGELFF. Written as DNA, the CDR3 is TGTGCCAGCAGTACGACAGGGGGCTACACCGGGGAGCTGTTTTTT.

This chain links TRBV5-4 with TRBJ1-1, with TRBD1 identical over 11 bases. Germline-derived CDR1 and CDR2 are SGHNT and YYREEE (reference sequence). The CDR3 covers 16 residues. The J segment lost 4 bases and the V segment lost 7 bases, leaving 12 bases of the junction unmatched. In nucleotides, the CDR3 is TGTGCCAGCTTTCGGACAGGGGGCGATTTTAGCACTGAAGCTTTCTTT. It is translated as CASFRTGGDFSTEAFF.

This chain links TRBV5-6 with TRBJ1-2; D not resolved. V dropped 4 bases and J dropped 4 bases, with 14 bases sitting between them. The CDR3 spans 14 residues. Germline CDR1 is SGHDT and CDR2 is YYEEEE. The CDR3 region has the DNA TGTGCCAGCAGCCCCTACAGAGATTCCTATGGCTACACCTTC. It yields the protein CASSPYRDSYGYTF.

This sequence joins TRBV28 and TRBJ2-4; 7 nucleotides align to TRBD2. This CDR3 has 14 residues. Germline trimming cut 3 bases from V and 8 bases from J; bases unmatched to any gene: 7. Germline lookup yields CDR1 MDHEN and CDR2 SYDVKM. This chain's CDR3 is CASSLMAGVDIQYF. The CDR3 DNA follows: TGTGCCAGCAGTTTGATGGCGGGAGTAGACATTCAGTACTTC.

This sequence joins TRBV10-3 and TRBJ2-1; D is possibly TRBD2 (6 bases). V gave up 3 bases and J gave up 0 bases, with 18 bases separating them. This CDR3 has 18 residues. Per germline, CDR1 ENHRY and CDR2 SYGVKD. In nucleotides, the CDR3 is TGTGCCATCAGTGACTCCAATCCACGGGAGTTCTCCTACAATGAGCAGTTCTTC. Residues: CAISDSNPREFSYNEQFF.